Listed here is a single T cell receptor (beta chain). Its target antigen remains unknown. No much larger clonotype is one base removed from it; base qualities were not supplied. To prepare the library, 5' RACE was applied. Sequencing instrument: Illumina HiSeq 2500. The second PCR ran for about 7 to 11 cycles and used a J-beta primer mix along with a sample-barcoded 5' primer. A template-switch 5' adaptor carrying 12 random nucleotides introduced a unique molecular identifier onto each TCR beta cDNA molecule. Each sample yielded at least 2.5 million CDR3-containing paired-end reads. The Mint cDNA synthesis kit, primed by a TRBC-specific oligonucleotide, was used to synthesize first-strand cDNA from all RNA. All cDNA was treated with uracil-DNA glycosylase and then went through a first 18-cycle PCR with the universal primers M1SS and BC2_uni_R. The published analysis was carried out like this. For normalization, 1 million high-quality reads, each with a distinct molecular identifier, were randomly selected from each sample. Reads with shared molecular identifiers were discarded instead of being binned into consensus sequences. MiTCR, run with a Q25 quality threshold and the strictest error-elimination algorithm, handled CDR3 identification, clonotype clustering and error correction. A nonparametric unseen species model using Euler transformation provided a lower-bound estimate of total TCR beta diversity. TCRdb trimmed the raw reads at Q25, called clones with MiXCR and kept productive beta chains. Every entry covers one CDR3 protein and lists the most common genes and DNA from its rows. In this record, the V and J calls reflect TCRdb's handling and not the investigators' own analysis. The sample table records 450,000 to 600,000 distinct CDR3 sequences; roughly a quarter of these occur just once. Together, the top ten hold approximately 3.3% of the sample.

The data were taken from a study of blood T cells in healthy people across ages (dated by TCRdb to 2015 to 2017). Notes on the research overall: Template switching captured roughly one uniquely barcoded TCR beta cDNA molecule per two T cells in model experiments. To track age-related changes in TCR beta repertoire diversity, the study relied on deep sequencing normalized with unique cDNA molecular identifiers. Donors were grouped into four age groups: young (average approximately 16 years), middle-aged (roughly 37), aged (approximately 67) and long-lived (less than 85). Two additional independent replicas of 1 million unique cDNA reads from the same blood draw were analyzed for two donors (one aged 18 to 30 and one aged 80 or older).

In the germline V gene, CDR1 corresponds to SGHTA and CDR2 to FQGNSA. V is clipped by 5 bases and J by 3 bases, and the sequence between their germline boundaries is 11 bases long. The CDR3 has 13 amino acids, counting the end cysteine and phenylalanine. Kept here is only the CDR3 DNA, which spans 39 bases and is read in frame from base 1. The donors were roughly 39 Caucasian individuals from Russia, aged roughly 6 to 100 years, who were systemically healthy. Each donor gave about 10 milliliters of peripheral blood, drawn into EDTA-treated Vacutainer tubes. Ficoll-Paque density-gradient centrifugation was used to isolate PBMCs, with at least 6.5 million per sample. Trizol reagent was used to extract total RNA from the PBMCs, yielding at least 5 micrograms per sample. The percentages of naive CD45RAhigh/CD27high T cells were determined by flow cytometry on a PBMC aliquot from every donor. Study-wide conclusions, independent of this receptor: A strong correlation was found between observed TCR beta diversity and the percentage of naive T cells measured by flow cytometry. The CMV infection status of donors was not known, potentially confounding age-related changes in expanded clonotypes. Total diversity estimates from one million sequenced T cells were considered lower bounds and underestimates. The long-lived group showed more naive CD4+ T cells, fewer expanded clones and increased TCR diversity than the aged group, suggesting age selection. As age increased, observed TCR beta diversity per million T cells dropped in a roughly linear way, and a significant reduction was already evident by age 40. Bulk unsorted PBMC profiling prevented conclusive comparison of naive and antigen-experienced compartments.

Separately, the same data were catalogued under a study of T cells of mothers and their children. The second paper states: Nine systemically healthy Caucasian individuals served as donors, namely three mothers together with their six children. cDNA synthesis consumed the entire amount of extracted RNA, loaded at approximately 1.6 ug RNA in each 15 ul reaction. In the second PCR, sample barcodes and 2-4 random nucleotides were introduced via the M1S primer. Each mother yielded over 8.5 million TCR beta CDR3 reads and each child about 3 million reads. Thymic selection similarly shapes TCR recombination output in related and unrelated pairs, with minor effect from inherited differences. Related mother-child pairs always showed normalized repertoire overlap that was slightly higher than in unrelated mother-child pairs, though the difference was never significant. No persistent microchimeric T cell clones were detected, at a sensitivity of 90 to 100 clones per million clonotypes. To look for features that set related mother-child pairs apart from unrelated individuals, the researchers ran deep NGS to compare the TCR beta repertoires of mothers and children. The mean age was roughly 44 +/- 4 years for the mothers and around 10 +/- 4 years for the children. Libraries were sequenced on Illumina HiSeq 2000 with 100+100 nt paired-end reads after adapter ligation with NEBNext reagents. To avoid cross-contamination, the mother libraries and the child libraries were prepared a month apart and sequenced in separate runs. Between roughly 450,000 and 2,000,000 distinct TCR beta clonotypes were identified per donor. Naive TCR beta clonotypes were estimated from low-frequency clonotypes matched to each donor's FACS-determined naive share, without sorting.

This receptor was taken from a boy aged 2 to 10 in good health. The sequence links TRBV7-2 to TRBJ2-7, with no confidently assigned D gene. Sequencing input: blood. Read as DNA, the sequence is TGTGCCAGCAGCCCACCTGACGGCTACGAGCAGTACTTC. This translates into CASSPPDGYEQYF. Here the CDR3 is joined to the reference TRBV7-2 and TRBJ2-7 genes, and the full variable domain is: GAGVSQSPSNKVTEKGKDVELRCDPISGHTALYWYRQSLGQGLEFLIYFQGNSAPDKSGLPSDRFSAERTGGSVSTLTIQRTQQEDSAVYLCASSPPDGYEQYFGPGTRLTVT.